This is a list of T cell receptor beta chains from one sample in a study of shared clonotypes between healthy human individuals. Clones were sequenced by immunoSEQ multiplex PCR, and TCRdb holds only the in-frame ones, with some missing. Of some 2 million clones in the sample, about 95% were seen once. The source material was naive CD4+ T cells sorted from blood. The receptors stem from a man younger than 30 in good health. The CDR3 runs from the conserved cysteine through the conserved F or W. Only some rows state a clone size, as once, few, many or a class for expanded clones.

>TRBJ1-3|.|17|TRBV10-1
CASSESRRPSSGNTIYF
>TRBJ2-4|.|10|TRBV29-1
CSVLSHIQYF
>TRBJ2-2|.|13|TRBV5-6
CASSLLGPGELFF
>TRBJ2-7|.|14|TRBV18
CASSPPGLANEQYF
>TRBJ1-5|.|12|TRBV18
CASSPQGQPQHF
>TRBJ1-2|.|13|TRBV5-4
CASSLDSVYGYTF
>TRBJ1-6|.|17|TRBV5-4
CASSLVAWTGDNSPLHF
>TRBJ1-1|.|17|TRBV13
CASSLDLQLSLNTEAFF
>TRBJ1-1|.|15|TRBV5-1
CASSLEGGANTEAFF
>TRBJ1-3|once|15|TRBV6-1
CASRVGPISGNTIYF
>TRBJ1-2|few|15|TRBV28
CASSPRALSFYGYTF
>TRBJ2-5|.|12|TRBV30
CAWSPARETQYF
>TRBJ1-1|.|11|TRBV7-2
CASRINTEAFF
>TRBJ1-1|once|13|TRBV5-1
CASSLSGDTEAFF
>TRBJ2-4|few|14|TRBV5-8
CASSQGQGRNIQYF
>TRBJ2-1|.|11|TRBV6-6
CASSTGYEQFF
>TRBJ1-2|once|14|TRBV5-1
CASSLVDSFYGYTF
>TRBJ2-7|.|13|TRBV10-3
CAISESNSYEQYF
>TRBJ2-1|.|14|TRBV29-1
CSVAGGRARNEQFF
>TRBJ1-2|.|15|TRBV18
CASSPLPGGGHGYTF
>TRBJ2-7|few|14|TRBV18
CASSPVQSSYEQYF
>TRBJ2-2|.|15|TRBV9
CASSVGASHTGELFF
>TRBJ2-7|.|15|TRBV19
CASSPPGPRSYEQYF
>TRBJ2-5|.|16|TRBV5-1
CASSLPSGREQETQYF
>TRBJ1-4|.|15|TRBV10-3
CAIRKAGTGNEKLFF
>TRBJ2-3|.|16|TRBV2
CASRTGTSGAGSTQYF
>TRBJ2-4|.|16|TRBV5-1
CASSLEQGSGKNIQYF
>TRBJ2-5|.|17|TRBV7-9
CASSLKAGGRRGETQYF
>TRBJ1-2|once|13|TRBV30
CAWSVALNYGYTF
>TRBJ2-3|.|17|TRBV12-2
CASRLGALAGGTDTQYF